Sequencing of this T cell receptor beta chain was carried out in a study of blood T cell repertoires in COVID-19. Study details: Samples of COVID-19 (acute and convalescent) were obtained from the United States, Italy and Spain. In each case, the material was cDNA or gDNA derived from T cells, B-cell-depleted T cells, or PBMCs.

The CDR3 contains 15 residues. Germline trimming cut 0 bases from V and 4 bases from J; bases unmatched to any gene: 4. CDR1 and CDR2 (germline): SGDLS, YYNGEE. As processed by the authors: From reference gene primer amplification, estimates of nucleated cell counts were derived. TCRdb's table, derived via immunoSEQ multiplex PCR, lists solely in-frame clones and lacks some. That table furnishes V, J and clone size, whereas the DNA furnished D and trimming. The profile covers over 110,000 clones, with about four fifths appearing a single time and about 12% taken by the ten largest. The chain joins TRBV9 to TRBJ2-7, with 10 bases aligning to TRBD1. The receptor was isolated from a man older than 75 with acute or convalescent COVID-19. Material for sequencing was peripheral blood. The CDR3 bases are TGTGCCAGCAGCGTAGCGGGACAGGGGTCTTACGAGCAGTACTTC. This translates into CASSVAGQGSYEQYF.